This T cell receptor beta chain was profiled in a study of cytomegalovirus exposure and HLA in healthy donors. The CDR3 loop spans 15 amino acids. CDR1 SGHRS and CDR2 YFSETQ come from the germline V gene. With 4 bases clipped from V and 6 bases from J, the junction kept 9 bases outside the gene matches. Clones were read by immunoSEQ multiplex PCR, and TCRdb kept only the in-frame ones, dropping some. The sample contains about 79,000 clones, roughly 93% of which appear only once. The chain carries TRBV5-1 and TRBJ2-3, with TRBD1 matching 9 bases. The source is a woman under 40 in good health and CMV-seronegative. The sequencing input was PBMCs. CDR3 residues: CASSPGQGGPDTQYF. DNA of the CDR3: TGCGCCAGCAGCCCGGGACAGGGAGGTCCGGATACGCAGTATTTT. The variable domain in full, with the rest retrieved from reference TRBV5-1 and TRBJ2-3, is KAGVTQTPRYLIKTRGQQVTLSCSPISGHRSVSWYQQTPGQGLQFLFEYFSETQRNKGNFPGRFSGRQFSNSRSEMNVSTLELGDSALYLCASSPGQGGPDTQYFGPGTRLTVL.